This T cell receptor beta chain was captured in a study of T cell responses to AZD1222 COVID-19 vaccine. Only in-frame clones appear in the TCRdb table, and some are missing; sequencing was by immunoSEQ multiplex PCR. The data contain approximately 110,000 clones, roughly 90% of them seen just once; the ten biggest clones take up about 7.5%. Of note for this clone: Its antigen is still unknown.

Whole-study findings and limits: White British donors predominated, females outnumbered males, and clonal diversity was possibly underestimated. No day 14 peak samples; only post-peak repertoires were characterized.

The CDR3 spans 14 residues. From germline, CDR1 is SGHTA and CDR2 FQGNSA. V gave up 6 bases and J gave up 3 bases, with 9 bases separating them. This specimen was peripheral blood, taken 28 days after the second AZD1222 dose. The chain couples TRBV7-2 to TRBJ1-6; D unresolved. The sequence was collected from an adult who received the AZD1222 COVID-19 vaccine. The CDR3: CASSSVFYNSPLHF. The CDR3 region has the DNA TGTGCCAGCAGTTCTGTATTCTATAATTCACCCCTCCACTTT.